The 14 T cell receptor beta chains reported below all come from one sample, sequenced in a study of cytomegalovirus exposure and HLA in healthy donors. In the PCR, 60 Vbeta and 13 Jbeta primers were used. The protocol was immunoSEQ multiplex PCR, while the TCRdb copy is restricted to in-frame clones and leaves out a portion. Here the sample spans about 150,000 clones, around 75% being singletons. Sample: PBMCs. The receptors originated from a man aged 55 to 70 in good health and CMV-seronegative.

The V gene is TRBV18, the J gene TRBJ1-1; D not resolved. Trimming took off 2 bases at V and 1 base at J, with 5 bases between the two ends. Germline assignment: CDR1 KGHSH and CDR2 LQKENI. The CDR3 is made up of 13 amino acids. The CDR3 DNA reads TGTGCCAGCTCACCATTCCGGAACACTGAAGCTTTCTTT. Translation gives CASSPFRNTEAFF.

This CDR3 reads CASSTSSGILGNEQFF. The DNA for the CDR3 is TGCGCCAGCAGCACGTCTAGCGGGATTCTGGGCAATGAGCAGTTCTTC. The chain couples TRBV5-1 to TRBJ2-1; TRBD2 matches at 9 bases. The CDR3 covers 16 residues. V shed 4 bases, J shed 6 bases, and the junction held 11 bases outside the gene matches. CDR1 is SGHRS, CDR2 YFSETQ, per germline.

The rearrangement uses TRBV5-1 and TRBJ2-7; 9 bases are shared with TRBD1. Germline loops: CDR1 SGHRS, CDR2 YFSETQ. The CDR3 has 15 residues. J gave up 3 bases and V 0 bases, and 4 bases lay outside the gene matches. The CDR3 nucleotides are TGCGCCAGCAGCTTGGTTGCGGACAGGGGCTACGAGCAGTACTTC. Translated: CASSLVADRGYEQYF.

This clone appeared a single time. The chain recombines TRBV7-2 with TRBJ2-5, with D tentatively TRBD2 (6 bases). This CDR3 is built from 12 residues. The V gene lost 5 bases and the J gene lost 11 bases, with 15 bases spanning the gap. Germline CDR1 reads SGHTA; CDR2 reads FQGNSA. This chain's CDR3 is CASSRDRREQYF. For the CDR3, the DNA is TGTGCCAGCAGCCGAGACAGACGGGAGCAGTACTTC.

The V call is TRBV4-1, the J call TRBJ1-5; D remains ambiguous. The CDR3 runs to 16 residues. From germline, CDR1 is MGHRA and CDR2 YSYEKL. V was cut by 4 bases and J by 0 bases, with 13 bases left in between. The CDR3 spells CASSPLSLNSNQPQHF. Written as DNA, the CDR3 is TGCGCCAGCAGCCCGCTTTCCCTAAATAGCAATCAGCCCCAGCATTTT.

The chain employs TRBV30 and TRBJ2-3, with TRBD2 matching over 12 bases. The CDR3 is 17 amino acids. V shed 0 bases, J shed 5 bases, and the junction held 9 bases outside the gene matches. Germline assignment: CDR1 GTSNPN and CDR2 SVGIG (reference sequence). The DNA of the CDR3 is TGTGCCTGGAGTGTGTTCCGACTAGCGGGAGAGGGAGATACGCAGTATTTT. Translating it yields CAWSVFRLAGEGDTQYF.

This sequence joins TRBV5-4 and TRBJ2-5, with D tentatively TRBD2 (6 bases). This CDR3 is 14 amino acids long. In germline, CDR1 is SGHNT, CDR2 YYREEE (reference sequence). Trimming took off 4 bases at V and 1 base at J, with 11 bases between the two ends. The CDR3 DNA sequence: TGTGCCAGCAGCCCCGGGACTCGCCAAGAGACCCAGTACTTC. This codes for CASSPGTRQETQYF.

The V call is TRBV6-6, the J call TRBJ2-6; 7 bases map to TRBD1. Losses at the gene ends were 5 bases for V and 4 bases for J; bases not matched to a gene: 2. The CDR3 is 14 amino acids. Germline CDR1 MNHNY, CDR2 SVGAGI (reference sequence). CDR3 nucleotide sequence: TGTGCCAGCAGTACAGGGGCGGGGGCCAACGTCCTGACTTTC. This translates into CASSTGAGANVLTF.

V usage is TRBV19 and J usage is TRBJ2-3; no reliable D call. CDR3 length equals 13 residues. From germline, CDR1 is LNHDA and CDR2 SQIVND (reference sequence). V was clipped by 5 bases and J by 0 bases, with 6 bases between them. CDR3 amino acids: CASSLTSTDTQYF. The DNA for the CDR3 is TGTGCCAGTAGTCTCACTAGCACAGATACGCAGTATTTT.

The chain uses TRBV2 and TRBJ1-4, with TRBD1 matching over 7 bases. This CDR3 comprises 15 residues. Per the germline V gene, CDR1 is SNHLY and CDR2 is FYNNEI. J was trimmed by 0 bases and V by 7 bases; bases with no gene match: 5. In DNA form, the CDR3 reads TGTGCCAGCACCCAGACAGGGTCAACTAATGAAAAACTGTTTTTT. Amino acid sequence: CASTQTGSTNEKLFF.

Written as DNA, the CDR3 is TGTGCCAGCAGCCCGTCCAGGGACGAGCAGTACTTC. It specifies CASSPSRDEQYF. The V call is TRBV7-8, the J call TRBJ2-7; D possibly corresponds to TRBD1 (5 bases). CDR3 size: 12 residues. Germline V gives CDR1 SGHVS, CDR2 FQNEAQ. The V gene lost 5 bases and the J gene lost 5 bases, with 10 bases spanning the gap.

In DNA, the CDR3 is TGTGCCAGTAGTATAGAACAGGGCAACTATGGCTACACCTTC. Its translation: CASSIEQGNYGYTF. This chain connects TRBV19 to TRBJ1-2, with D possibly being TRBD1 (6 bases). With 0 bases removed from V and 2 bases from J, the gap between germline ends came to 7 bases. Germline lookup yields CDR1 LNHDA and CDR2 SQIVND (reference sequence). This CDR3 region has 14 residues.

The chain employs TRBV19 and TRBJ2-1; 8 nucleotides match TRBD2. The germline CDR1 and CDR2 sequences are LNHDA and SQIVND (reference sequence). The CDR3 is made up of 15 amino acids. With V trimmed by 4 bases and J by 3 bases, 5 bases remained unmatched. The CDR3 spells CASSTTSVLYNEQFF. The CDR3 DNA is TGTGCCAGTAGTACGACTAGCGTCCTCTACAATGAGCAGTTCTTC.

The rearrangement joins TRBV11-2 to TRBJ1-5; 7 nucleotides agree with TRBD1. Germline lookup yields CDR1 SGHAT and CDR2 FQNNGV. CDR3 length: 16 residues. The V gene end was trimmed by 5 bases and the J gene end by 2 bases; junction bases not matched to a gene: 9. The CDR3 region is CASSQGPGTGNQPQHF. Here the CDR3 DNA reads TGTGCCAGCAGCCAAGGGCCCGGGACAGGCAATCAGCCCCAGCATTTT.